The rows below give T cell receptor beta chains drawn from one sample of a study of blood T cell repertoires in COVID-19. Sequencing was performed with immunoSEQ multiplex PCR; in TCRdb, only in-frame clones are kept and a portion is missing. This sample has roughly 220,000 clones; 85% to 90% occur once, and the top ten carry roughly 3.7%. Input material: PBMCs or T cells enriched from blood (not recorded which). All receptors come from a woman under 30 in a cohort exposed to, infected with or recovered from COVID-19 (not recorded which). Each CDR3 is given with its conserved first and last residue.

j_gene	v_gene	CDR3aa
TRBJ1-4	TRBV30	CAWSVQATLRGKLFF
TRBJ1-2	TRBV7-6	CASSQAIKYRDRDYGYTF
TRBJ1-4	TRBV24-1	CATSDSGVNEKLFF
TRBJ2-3	TRBV11-2	CASSLNYIADTQYF
TRBJ1-2	TRBV10-3	CAISEGAATNYGYTF
TRBJ2-1	TRBV19	CASRDWYNEQFF
TRBJ1-6	TRBV5-6	CASSLVGGSYNSPLHF
TRBJ1-4	TRBV9	CASSVSAGANEKLFF
TRBJ1-2	TRBV28	CASKESDTNYGYTF
TRBJ2-1	TRBV15	CATHTGLAKYNEQFF
TRBJ1-5	TRBV28	CASSLGAGIGDQPQHF
TRBJ2-1	TRBV6-5	CASNKITSDNEQFF
TRBJ1-2	TRBV5-1	CASSLADRGDLLNYGYTF
TRBJ1-1	TRBV11-2	CASSLDLGTGKNEAFF
TRBJ1-2	TRBV27	CASSRYLGGQYGYTF
TRBJ2-1	TRBV19	CASSTTGTREQDEQFF
TRBJ2-3	TRBV7-9	CASSLASGGTPRTDTQYF
TRBJ2-7	TRBV27	CASSLSIRGYEQYF
TRBJ1-2	TRBV14	CASSQLRSRGYTF
TRBJ1-1	TRBV29-1	CSVAFYTEAFF
TRBJ1-6	TRBV3-1/TRBV3-2	CASGDNSYNSPLHF
TRBJ1-4	TRBV28	CASSLSDRVNEKLFF
TRBJ1-5	TRBV6-5	CASTLTGPNQPQHF
TRBJ2-2	TRBV27	CASSPRAREWGTGELFF
TRBJ2-1	TRBV11-3	CASSLVREGHDEQFF
TRBJ1-5	TRBV10-3	CAISESRGQPQHF
TRBJ1-2	TRBV14	CASRPLQGFNYGYTF
TRBJ2-1	TRBV28	CAGGSAHNEQFF
TRBJ2-5	TRBV19	CASSTTTGLAEETQYF
TRBJ1-2	TRBV7-8	CASSPGTMNYGYTF
TRBJ1-1	TRBV6-5	CASSPLGAGPEAFF
TRBJ2-3	TRBV24-1	CATSKTSGSGDTQYF
TRBJ2-7	TRBV19	CASSIRGTYEQYF
TRBJ2-1	TRBV7-9	CASRHPRGGRNEQFF
TRBJ2-3	TRBV12-3/TRBV12-4	CASGLAPTDTQYF
TRBJ1-2	TRBV2	CASSYRDGYTF
TRBJ1-6	TRBV28	CASSAWRGSESPLHF
TRBJ2-3	TRBV7-9	CASSLRQGADTQYF
TRBJ1-5	TRBV2	CASGSTNRNQPQHF
TRBJ2-2	TRBV3-1/TRBV3-2	CASSQDPGPPGGELFF
TRBJ1-4	TRBV19	CASSTPGGINEKLFF
TRBJ2-5	TRBV18	CASSPSRTQETQYF
TRBJ2-1	TRBV6-5	CASRFSNNEQFF
TRBJ1-1	TRBV30	CAWTRWVRKDTEAFF
TRBJ1-3	TRBV5-1	CASSLNPRGLSGNTIYF
TRBJ1-2	TRBV10-2	CASSESGGNYGYTF
TRBJ1-1	TRBV7-6	CASTPGVGTGAAEAFF
TRBJ2-5	TRBV5-1	CASSWQGEETQYF
TRBJ1-6	TRBV7-2	CASSLAGAGSPLHF
TRBJ1-1	TRBV7-6	CASSLGGPEAFF
TRBJ2-2	TRBV11-3	CASSPLRGPGELFF
TRBJ2-1	TRBV3-1/TRBV3-2	CASSQPLAGTYNEQFF
TRBJ1-5	TRBV2	CASSEAGHGQPQHF